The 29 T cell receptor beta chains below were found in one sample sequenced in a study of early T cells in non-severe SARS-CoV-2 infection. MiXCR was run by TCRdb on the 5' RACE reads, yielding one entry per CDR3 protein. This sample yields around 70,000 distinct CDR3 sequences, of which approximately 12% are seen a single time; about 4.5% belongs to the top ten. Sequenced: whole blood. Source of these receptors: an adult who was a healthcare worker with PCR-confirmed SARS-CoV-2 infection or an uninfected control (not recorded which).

This CDR3 reads CSVGSGANVLTF. The CDR3 region has the DNA TGCAGCGTCGGCTCTGGGGCCAACGTCCTGACTTTC. This rearrangement joins TRBV29-1 to TRBJ2-6, with D uncertain. Trimming left V 6 bases short and J 0 bases short, with 3 bases between. The V gene's germline CDR1 is SQVTM and CDR2 ANQGSEA. CDR3 length: 12 amino acids.

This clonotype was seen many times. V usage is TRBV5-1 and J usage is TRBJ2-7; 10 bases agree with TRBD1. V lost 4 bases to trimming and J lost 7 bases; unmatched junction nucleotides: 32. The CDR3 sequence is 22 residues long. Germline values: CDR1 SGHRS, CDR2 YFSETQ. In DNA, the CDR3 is TGCGCCAGCAGCAGCCCTAGGCCCCTTTTCGGGACAGGGGCAGAGCTCCCGGGGGAGCAGTACTTC. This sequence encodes CASSSPRPLFGTGAELPGEQYF.

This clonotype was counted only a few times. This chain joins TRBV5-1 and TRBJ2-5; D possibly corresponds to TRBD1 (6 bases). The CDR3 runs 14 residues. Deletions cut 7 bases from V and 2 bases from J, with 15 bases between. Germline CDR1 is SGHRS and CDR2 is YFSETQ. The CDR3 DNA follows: TGCGCCAGCGGCCGACAGGAACTACAAGAGACCCAGTACTTC. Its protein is CASGRQELQETQYF.

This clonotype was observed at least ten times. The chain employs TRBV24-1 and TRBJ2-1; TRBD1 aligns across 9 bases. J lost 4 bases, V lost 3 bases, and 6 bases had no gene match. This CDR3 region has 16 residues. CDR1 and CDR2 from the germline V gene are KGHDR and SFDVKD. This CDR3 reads CATSDPTGGQYNEQFF. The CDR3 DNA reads TGTGCCACCAGTGATCCGACAGGGGGTCAATACAATGAGCAGTTCTTC.

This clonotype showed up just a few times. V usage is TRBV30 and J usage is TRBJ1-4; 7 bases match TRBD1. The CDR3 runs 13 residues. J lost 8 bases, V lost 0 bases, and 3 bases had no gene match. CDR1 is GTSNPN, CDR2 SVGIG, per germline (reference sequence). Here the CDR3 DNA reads TGTGCCTGGAGTGTCCAACAGGGGGAAAAACTGTTTTTT. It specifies CAWSVQQGEKLFF.

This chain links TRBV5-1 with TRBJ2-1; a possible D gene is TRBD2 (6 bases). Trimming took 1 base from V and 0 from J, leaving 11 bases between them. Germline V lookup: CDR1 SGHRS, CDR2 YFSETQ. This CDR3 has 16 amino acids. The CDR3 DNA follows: TGCGCCAGCAGCTTGAGTGCCGGGAGCTCCTACAATGAGCAGTTCTTC. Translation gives CASSLSAGSSYNEQFF.

This CDR3 reads CASMTGTSPLHF. Written as DNA, the CDR3 is TGTGCCAGCATGACAGGGACTTCACCCCTCCACTTT. The chain carries TRBV6-5 and TRBJ1-6; 7 bases agree with TRBD1. The CDR3 totals 12 residues. V trimming: 7 bases; J trimming: 9 bases; junction bases outside the gene matches: 3. Germline CDR1 reads MNHEY; CDR2 reads SVGAGI.

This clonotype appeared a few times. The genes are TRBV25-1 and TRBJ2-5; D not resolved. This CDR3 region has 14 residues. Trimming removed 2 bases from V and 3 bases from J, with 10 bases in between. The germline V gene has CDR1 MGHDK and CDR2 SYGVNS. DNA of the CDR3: TGTGCCAGCAGTGAACCAAACAAAAAAGAGACCCAGTACTTC. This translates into CASSEPNKKETQYF.

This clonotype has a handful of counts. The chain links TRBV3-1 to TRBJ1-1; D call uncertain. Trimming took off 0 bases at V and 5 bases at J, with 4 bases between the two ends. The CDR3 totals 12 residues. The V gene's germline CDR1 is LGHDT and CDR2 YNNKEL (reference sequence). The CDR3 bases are TGTGCCAGCAGCCAAGAGGCTACTGAAGCTTTCTTT. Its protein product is CASSQEATEAFF.

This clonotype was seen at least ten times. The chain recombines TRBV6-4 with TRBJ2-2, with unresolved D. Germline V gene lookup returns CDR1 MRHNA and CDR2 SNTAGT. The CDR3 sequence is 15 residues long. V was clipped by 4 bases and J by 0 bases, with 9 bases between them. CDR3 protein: CASSGTKPNTGELFF. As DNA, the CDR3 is TGTGCCAGCAGTGGTACCAAGCCGAACACCGGGGAGCTGTTTTTT.

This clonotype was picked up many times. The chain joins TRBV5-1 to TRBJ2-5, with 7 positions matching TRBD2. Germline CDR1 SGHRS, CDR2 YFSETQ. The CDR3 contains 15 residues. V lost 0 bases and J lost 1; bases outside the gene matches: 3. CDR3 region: CASSLGGLPQETQYF. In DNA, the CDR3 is TGCGCCAGCAGCTTGGGGGGACTACCCCAAGAGACCCAGTACTTC.

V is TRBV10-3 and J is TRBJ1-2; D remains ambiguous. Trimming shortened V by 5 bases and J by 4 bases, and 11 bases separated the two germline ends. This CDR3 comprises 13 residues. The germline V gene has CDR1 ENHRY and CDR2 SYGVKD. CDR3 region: CAISFEDGYGYTF. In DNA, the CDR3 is TGTGCCATCAGTTTTGAAGACGGCTATGGCTACACCTTC.

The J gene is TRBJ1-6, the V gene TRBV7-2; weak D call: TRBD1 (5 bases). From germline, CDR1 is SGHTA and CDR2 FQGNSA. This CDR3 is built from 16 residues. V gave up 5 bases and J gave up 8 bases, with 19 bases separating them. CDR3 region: CASSPKSGQGHSPLHF. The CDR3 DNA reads TGTGCCAGCAGCCCAAAGAGCGGTCAGGGACATTCACCCCTCCACTTT.

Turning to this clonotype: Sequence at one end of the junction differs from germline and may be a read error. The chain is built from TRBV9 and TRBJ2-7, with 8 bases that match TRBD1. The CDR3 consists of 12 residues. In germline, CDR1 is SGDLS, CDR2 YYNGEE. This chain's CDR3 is CASSTGQGSPDF. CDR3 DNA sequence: TGTGCCAGCAGCACCGGACAGGGTTCACCCGACTTC.

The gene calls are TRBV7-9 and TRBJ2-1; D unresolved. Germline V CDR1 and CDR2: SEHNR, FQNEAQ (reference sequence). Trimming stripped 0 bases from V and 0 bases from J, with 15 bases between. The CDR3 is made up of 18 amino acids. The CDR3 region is CASSLALADWSSYNEQFF. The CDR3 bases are TGTGCCAGCAGCTTAGCGCTGGCTGACTGGAGCTCCTACAATGAGCAGTTCTTC.

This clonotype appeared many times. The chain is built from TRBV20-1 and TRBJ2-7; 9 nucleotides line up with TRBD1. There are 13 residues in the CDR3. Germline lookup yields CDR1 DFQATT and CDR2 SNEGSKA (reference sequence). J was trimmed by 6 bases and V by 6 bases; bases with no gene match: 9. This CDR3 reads CSATPGQGGEQYF. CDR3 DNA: TGCAGTGCAACTCCGGGACAGGGCGGCGAGCAGTACTTC.

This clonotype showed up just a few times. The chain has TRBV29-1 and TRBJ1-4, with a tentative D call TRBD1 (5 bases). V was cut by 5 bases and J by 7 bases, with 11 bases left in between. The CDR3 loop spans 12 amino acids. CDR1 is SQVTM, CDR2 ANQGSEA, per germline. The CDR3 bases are TGCAGCGTTCGAGAAACAGGTGAAAAACTGTTTTTT. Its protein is CSVRETGEKLFF.

The CDR3 here is CASSTGTSGKEGTQYF. For the CDR3, the DNA is TGTGCCAGCAGCACCGGGACTAGCGGGAAGGAGGGTACGCAGTATTTT. The chain employs TRBV7-3 and TRBJ2-3; 13 nucleotides line up with TRBD2. This CDR3 region has 16 residues. Germline CDR1 SGHTA, CDR2 FQGTGA. V was pared by 5 bases and J by 8 bases, with 10 bases of the junction left unmatched.

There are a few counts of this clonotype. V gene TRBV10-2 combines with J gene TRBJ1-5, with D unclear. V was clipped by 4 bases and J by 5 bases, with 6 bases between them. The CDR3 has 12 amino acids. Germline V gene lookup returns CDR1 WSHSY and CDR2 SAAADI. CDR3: CASSVMDQPQHF. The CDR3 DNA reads TGCGCCAGCAGTGTAATGGATCAGCCCCAGCATTTT.

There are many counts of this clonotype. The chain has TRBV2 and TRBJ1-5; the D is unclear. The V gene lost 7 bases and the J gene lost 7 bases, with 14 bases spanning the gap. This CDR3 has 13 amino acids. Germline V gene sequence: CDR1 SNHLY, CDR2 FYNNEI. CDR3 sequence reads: CASKVSEQQPQHF. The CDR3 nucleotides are TGTGCCAGCAAAGTATCAGAGCAACAGCCCCAGCATTTT.

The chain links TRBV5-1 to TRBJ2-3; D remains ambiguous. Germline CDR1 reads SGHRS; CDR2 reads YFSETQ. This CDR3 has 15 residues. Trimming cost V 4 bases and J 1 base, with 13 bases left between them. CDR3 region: CASSPVLSGTDTQYF. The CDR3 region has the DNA TGCGCCAGCAGCCCCGTATTGTCTGGCACAGATACGCAGTATTTT.

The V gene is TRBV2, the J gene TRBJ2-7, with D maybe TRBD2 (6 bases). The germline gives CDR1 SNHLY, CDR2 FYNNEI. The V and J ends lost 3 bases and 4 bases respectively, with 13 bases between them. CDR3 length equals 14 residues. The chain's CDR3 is CASSEGTAIYEQYF. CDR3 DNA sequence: TGTGCCAGCAGTGAGGGGACTGCGATATACGAGCAGTACTTC.

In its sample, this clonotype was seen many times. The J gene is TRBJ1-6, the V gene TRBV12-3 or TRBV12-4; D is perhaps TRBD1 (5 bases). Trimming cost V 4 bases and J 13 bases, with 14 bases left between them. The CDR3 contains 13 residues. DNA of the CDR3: TGTGCCAGCAGTTCAGGACACGGATTTCCCCTCCACTTT. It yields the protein CASSSGHGFPLHF.

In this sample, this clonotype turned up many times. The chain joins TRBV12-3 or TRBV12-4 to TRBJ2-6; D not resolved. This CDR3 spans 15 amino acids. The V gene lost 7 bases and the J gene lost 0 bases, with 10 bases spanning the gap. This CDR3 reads CASTKHGSGANVLTF. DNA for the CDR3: TGTGCCAGCACCAAGCACGGCTCTGGGGCCAACGTCCTGACTTTC.

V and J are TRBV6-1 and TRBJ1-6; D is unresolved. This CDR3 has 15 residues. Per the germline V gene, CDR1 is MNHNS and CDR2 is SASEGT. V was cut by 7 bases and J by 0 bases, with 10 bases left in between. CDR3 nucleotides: TGTGCCAGCATCCTCGTTGCCTCCTATAATTCACCCCTCCACTTT. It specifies CASILVASYNSPLHF.

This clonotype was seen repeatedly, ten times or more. The CDR3 DNA reads as TGCGCCAGCAGACCGAGGACTAGCGGGCCGAACACCGGGGAGCTGTTTTTT. Amino acid sequence: CASRPRTSGPNTGELFF. V usage is TRBV4-1 and J usage is TRBJ2-2; 11 nucleotides align to TRBD2. From germline, CDR1 is MGHRA and CDR2 YSYEKL. There are 17 residues in the CDR3. Trimming removed 6 bases from V and 0 bases from J; junction bases left unmatched: 6.

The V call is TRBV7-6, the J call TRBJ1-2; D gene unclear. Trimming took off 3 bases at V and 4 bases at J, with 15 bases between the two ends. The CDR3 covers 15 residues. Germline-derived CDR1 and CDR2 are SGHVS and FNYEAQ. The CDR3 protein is CASSFDMFRCYGYTF. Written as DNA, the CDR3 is TGTGCCAGCAGCTTCGACATGTTTAGGTGCTATGGCTACACCTTC.

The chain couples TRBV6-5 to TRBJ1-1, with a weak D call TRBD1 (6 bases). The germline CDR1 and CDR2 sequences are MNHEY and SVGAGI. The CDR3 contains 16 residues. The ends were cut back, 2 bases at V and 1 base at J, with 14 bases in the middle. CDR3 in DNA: TGTGCCAGCAGTTACGCGGGAGGGGGTCCGAACACTGAAGCTTTCTTT. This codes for CASSYAGGGPNTEAFF.

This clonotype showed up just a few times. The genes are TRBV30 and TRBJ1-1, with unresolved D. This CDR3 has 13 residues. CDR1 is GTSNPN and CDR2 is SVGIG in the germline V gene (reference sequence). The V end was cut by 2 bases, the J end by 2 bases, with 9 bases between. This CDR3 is CAWSKGGNTEAFF. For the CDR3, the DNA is TGTGCCTGGAGTAAAGGAGGTAACACTGAAGCTTTCTTT.